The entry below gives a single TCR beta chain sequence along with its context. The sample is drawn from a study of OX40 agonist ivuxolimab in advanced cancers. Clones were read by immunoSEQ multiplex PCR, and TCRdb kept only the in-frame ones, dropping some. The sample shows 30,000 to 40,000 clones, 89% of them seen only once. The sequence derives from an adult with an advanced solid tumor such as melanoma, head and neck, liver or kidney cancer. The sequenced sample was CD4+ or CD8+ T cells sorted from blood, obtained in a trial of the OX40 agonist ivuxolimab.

CDR3 in amino acids: CASSSLETQYF. In DNA form, the CDR3 reads TGTGCCAGCAGCTCATTGGAGACCCAGTACTTC. The V gene is TRBV28, the J gene TRBJ2-5; unclear D gene. V shed 6 bases and J shed 5 bases, with 7 bases lying between them. The CDR3 has 11 amino acids. Germline-derived CDR1 and CDR2 are MDHEN and SYDVKM.